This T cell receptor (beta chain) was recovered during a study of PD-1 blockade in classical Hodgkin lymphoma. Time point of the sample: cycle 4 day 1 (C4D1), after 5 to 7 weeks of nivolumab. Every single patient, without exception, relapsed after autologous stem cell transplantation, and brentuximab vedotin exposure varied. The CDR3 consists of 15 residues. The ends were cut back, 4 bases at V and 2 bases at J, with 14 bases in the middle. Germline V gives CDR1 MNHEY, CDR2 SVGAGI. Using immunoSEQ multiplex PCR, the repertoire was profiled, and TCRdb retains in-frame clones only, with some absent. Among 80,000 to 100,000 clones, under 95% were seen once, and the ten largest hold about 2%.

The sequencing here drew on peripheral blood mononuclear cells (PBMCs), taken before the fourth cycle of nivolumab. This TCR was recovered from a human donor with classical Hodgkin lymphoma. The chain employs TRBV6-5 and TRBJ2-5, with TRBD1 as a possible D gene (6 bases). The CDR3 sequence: CASSLRARGQETQYF. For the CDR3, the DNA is TGTGCCAGCAGTTTGCGCGCGAGGGGGCAAGAGACCCAGTACTTC.